This T cell receptor beta chain was sequenced for a study of cytomegalovirus exposure and HLA in healthy donors listed by TCRdb under 2017. Some background on the complete study: In an earlier analysis of several hundred of the donors, around 300 Gb of sequence data and 120 million or so unique TCR beta sequences from about 180 million T cells were reported. In a later genetic analysis, genome-wide SNP genotypes for about three fifths of the 666 donors were used, and that subset was treated as a discovery cohort. Several DR-DQ haplotypes were treated as single units for association and clustering because of strong linkage in the cohort. The study aimed to test whether signatures of past pathogen exposure could be identified by cataloging public T cell receptors. Rather than drawing on any new phenotypic data, the later analysis identified candidate immune exposures from TCR beta sequences and the way those sequences occurred across donors. Across approximately 400 genotyped donors of the cohort, an average of roughly 200,000 unique TCR beta nucleotide sequences per donor were sequenced, and around 20% of those sequences were non-productive. The study profiled the T cell repertoires of about 720 subjects by immunosequencing and related them to cytomegalovirus serostatus. Around 330 gigabases of sequencing data and tens of millions of unique TCR sequences made up an early release that covered around 640 HLA-typed donors. Alongside the repertoire data, information on donor age, sex, ethnicity and CMV serostatus was compiled. Every repertoire in the discovery cohort had been generated on one and the same sequencing platform. In an earlier analysis of roughly 600 of the donors, high-throughput TCR beta sequencing was used to judge whether each TCR beta V gene segment behaved as functional or pseudogenic. The study combined high-throughput TCR immunosequencing, statistical association of individual TCRs with disease status, and machine learning to predict cytomegalovirus infection status. Typing coverage differed by locus: A, B, C, DRB1 and DQB1 were typed in about 620-640 donors, DQA1 in about 510, DPA1 in approximately 600, and DPB1 in just under 490. HLA typing covered class I and class II loci at four-digit resolution. Of the roughly 420 genotyped donors, 81% were placed in the genetic ancestry cluster associated with self-reported Caucasian donors. Along with the roughly 710-subject first cohort, a separate validation cohort of about 110 different subjects was used. To study patterns of TCR occurrence, a later analysis re-analyzed previously published TCR beta repertoires from 550 to 800 donors and added high-resolution HLA genotyping.

The table lists this clone with a few counts. The antigen it recognizes is unknown. Per-base qualities were not stored, and no clone one base away is much larger. The cohort consisted of some 730 healthy bone marrow donors. All cohort members were sampled while nominally healthy, although unrecorded immune exposures were likely present. The donor was CMV seronegative and was included in the group of a few hundred seronegative cohort members. A peripheral blood sample was collected from each donor, and TCR beta sequencing was performed on peripheral blood mononuclear cells. Genomic DNA extraction from the blood cell samples was performed with the Qiagen DNeasy Blood Extraction Kit. Study-wide findings and limitations: A later analysis associated 15,000 or so TCR beta sequences with specific HLA alleles at a false discovery rate of 0.05. In vitro tests confirmed that a few of the cytomegalovirus-associated TCR beta chains recognize cytomegalovirus antigens. Because HLA typing was unavailable for some donors at each locus, only the typed subset was used in association tests. While some public TCRs were present in many individuals, most TCR sequences turned up only very rarely across donors. A group of highly shared sequence variants was considered likely to be a technical artifact of the sequencing pipeline. According to a later analysis, parvovirus B19, influenza, CMV and Epstein-Barr virus appeared linked to several top co-occurrence clusters. The presence/absence analyses assumed that sequencing depth was roughly uniform across donors, and that assumption may not be true. Strong co-occurrence of HLA alleles, especially DR and DQ, made assigning TCR associations to individual alleles difficult. In the study, 150 to 200 TCR beta chains were listed as associated with cytomegalovirus. In a later analysis, most CMV-associated TCR beta chains were found to appear HLA-restricted, with HLA associations seemingly driven largely by CMV exposure. Correlated functional status among segregating V segments might reflect linkage disequilibrium, but an unknown experimental factor could not be ruled out. A further reported finding was that TCR beta sequences accurately predicted the HLA-A and HLA-B alleles for most subjects in the first cohort. For the cohort, immune exposure information was limited to CMV serostatus. Because counts were too low, more than 15 rarely observed V segments, including chromosome 9 orphons, were excluded from the earlier analysis of several hundred of the donors. According to the authors, the approach could potentially be generalized to other disease states and immunological phenotypes. Some IMGT-functional V segments, including TRBV6-2 and TRBV6-3, could not be distinguished by the 87-base-pair reads and were therefore excluded. In both the original and validation cohorts, the classifier was reported to diagnose cytomegalovirus status with high specificity and sensitivity. V-gene and J-gene trimming of TCR beta chains was associated with a missense DCLRE1C variant in a later genetic analysis, and the association was replicated in an independent cohort. According to a later analysis, TCR association rates differed among HLA loci, with DRB1 alleles showing the most associated TCRs and HLA-C alleles showing the fewest. In an earlier analysis of 587 of the donors, most TCR beta V segments were observed in productive rearrangements about 87% or about 30% of the time, broadly matching IMGT annotations. Only TCR beta chains were sequenced in this cohort, and the absence of alpha or paired-chain data limited detectable features. In a later analysis, HLA-associated TCR beta chains showed more clonal expansion and lower generation probabilities than non-associated chains that were equally common. A later genetic analysis reported fewer N-insertions in productive TCRs among donors in an Asian-associated ancestry cluster than the roughly 650-donor mean.

From a lookup of the germline V gene, CDR1 and CDR2 are SGHTA and FQGTGA. CDR3 length: 12 amino acids, cysteine to phenylalanine. Only the CDR3 DNA stays, 36 bases, in frame from base 1. Trimming takes 5 bases from V and 1 base from J, and the germline ends sit 5 bases apart. The method was the immunoSEQ multiplex PCR assay. The multiplex PCR relied on a mix of 60 forward primers for TCR Vbeta segments and 13 reverse primers for TCR Jbeta segments. The CDR3 region of rearranged TCR beta genes was amplified from genomic DNA with a multiplex PCR assay. The Illumina HiSeq System was used to sequence the amplified TCR beta libraries as 87-base-pair reads. The paper's data handling went like this. A later analysis tallied 80 million to 95 million unique TCR beta chains across the 600 to 700 repertoires, and approximately 11 million of those chains were shared by two or more donors. Raw reads were error-corrected and collapsed into unique sequences with a nearest-neighbor algorithm that merged closely related sequences to remove PCR and sequencing errors. To assign V, D and J gene segments, CDR3 sequences were aligned to IMGT reference sequences. For a sequence to be retained, a match of at least six nucleotides was required to both a V gene segment and a J gene segment. Rearrangements were called productive when the CDR3 lacked stop codons and stayed in frame with V and J; all others were non-productive. CDR3 was defined by IMGT convention, running from the second conserved V-encoded cysteine to the conserved J-encoded phenylalanine. In an earlier analysis of approximately 590 of the donors, sequences lacking an unambiguous match to a single V gene segment were excluded. An earlier analysis of almost 600 of the donors classified V segments as functional when productive rearrangements were above 56.7% and as segregating when the standard deviation between donors was above 5%. To diagnose cytomegalovirus status from the catalog of TCR beta chain sequences, a statistical classification framework was built. In a later analysis, TCR nucleotide sequences were compared against IMGT/GENE-DB human TR gene sequences so that V and J genes could be assigned. Using the TCRdist pipeline, a later analysis assigned CDR3 sequences along with most-parsimonious VDJ recombination scenarios. In a later analysis, each TCR beta chain was defined by its CDR3 amino acid sequence together with its V-gene family, and reads lacking a unique V-gene family were excluded. As a way to deal with suspected cross-contamination and a sequencing artifact, a later analysis dropped over 550 nucleotide sequences that were highly shared and had low generation probability. In a later analysis, a clonal expansion index for each public chain was calculated from normalized within-repertoire ranks of inferred template counts. In a later analysis, generation probabilities were computed using a VDJ recombination model fitted to out-of-frame rearrangements, and the results were checked against IGoR. A later analysis scored TCR-TCR, TCR-HLA and TCR-CMV co-occurrence with hypergeometric tests, applying a repertoire-size bias correction to TCR pairs. In a later analysis, false discovery rates were estimated by permuting HLA or CMV assignments 20 times. A later analysis grouped co-occurring TCRs with DBSCAN, adding TCRdist sequence similarity when clustering within HLA-allele-positive subsets. Repertoires with fewer than 30,000 or more than 120,000 public chains, plus five repertoires with anomalous nucleotide sharing, were excluded from co-occurrence clustering. Sourced from immuneACCESS, this table was stored by TCRdb with only in-frame sequences that have V and J called. A share of the clones is absent; for the studies checked, an unresolved V gene accounts for under half, and the remainder has no known explanation. V, J and clone size were drawn from that table, and D and trimming were deduced from the DNA. The sample profile shows 220,000 or so clones; 70% to 80% of them were found once. In total, the top ten clones hold roughly 1.9% of the sample.

Here the chain combines TRBV7-3 and TRBJ1-1; the D gene remains uncertain. The clonotype originates from a woman in her twenties or thirties in good health and CMV-seronegative. The sequencing sample was made of PBMCs. The sequence in DNA is TGTGCCAGCAGCGAGGGGAACACTGAAGCTTTCTTT. Translated, it reads CASSEGNTEAFF.